The 18 T cell receptor beta chains listed next were all sequenced from one sample in a study of siplizumab effects on memory and regulatory T cells. The data were produced by immunoSEQ multiplex PCR, yet TCRdb's version contains in-frame clones alone and is incomplete. The sample lists some 7,000 clones, around 72% occurring once. The sample consisted of effector memory CD8+ T cells sorted from blood. Subset noted: unstimulated CD8+ effector memory T cells. The receptor set was obtained from a human donor in good health.

The gene calls are TRBV30 and TRBJ2-3, with D maybe TRBD1 (5 bases). The germline gives CDR1 GTSNPN, CDR2 SVGIG (reference sequence). V was cut by 3 bases and J by 1 base, with 8 bases left in between. The CDR3 runs to 13 residues. The CDR3 sequence: CAWRGRGTDTQYF. In nucleotides, the CDR3 is TGTGCCTGGAGGGGCAGGGGCACAGATACGCAGTATTTT.

In this sample, this clone turned up once. This chain links TRBV6-5 with TRBJ2-7, with 11 bases fitting TRBD2. CDR1 is MNHEY, CDR2 SVGAGI, per germline. With V trimmed by 2 bases and J by 4 bases, 1 base remained unmatched. This CDR3 has 14 residues. CDR3 nucleotides: TGTGCCAGCAGTTACACTAGCGGGAGTTACGAGCAGTACTTC. Protein: CASSYTSGSYEQYF.

The chain uses TRBV5-8 and TRBJ1-4; D not certain. This CDR3 is built from 14 residues. Per the germline V gene, CDR1 is SGHTS and CDR2 is YDEGEE. The germline V and J ends were trimmed by 4 bases and 11 bases, with 18 bases remaining between them. CDR3 nucleotides: TGTGCCAGCAGCCAAGATGGGGTCGGGGTGAAACTGTTTTTT. Translating it yields CASSQDGVGVKLFF. The whole variable domain, remainder taken from reference TRBV5-8 and TRBJ1-4, is EAGVTQSPTHLIKTRGQQATLRCSPISGHTSVYWYQQALGLGLQFLLWYDEGEERNRGNFPPRFSGRQFPNYSSELNVNALELEDSALYLCASSQDGVGVKLFFGSGTQLSVL.

J is TRBJ2-2 and V is TRBV6-5; D remains unclear. With 6 bases removed from V and 6 bases from J, the gap between germline ends came to 14 bases. The length of the CDR3 is 14 residues. The germline CDR1 and CDR2 sequences are MNHEY and SVGAGI. The CDR3 nucleotides read TGTGCCAGCAGGCGGAAATCGGAAGCCGGGGAGCTGTTTTTT. This gives the protein CASRRKSEAGELFF.

This clone was detected only a few times. This chain joins TRBV4-2 and TRBJ1-2; D call uncertain. The germline V and J ends were trimmed by 0 bases and 4 bases, with 12 bases remaining between them. CDR3 length: 15 amino acids. The germline CDR1 and CDR2 sequences are LGHNA and YNFKEQ. CDR3 coding DNA: TGTGCCAGCAGCCAAGATGCGGCCGGGTTCTATGGCTACACCTTC. Amino acid sequence: CASSQDAAGFYGYTF.

The chain uses TRBV6-1 and TRBJ2-3; perhaps TRBD2 as D (6 bases). The V end lost 10 bases, the J end lost 1 base, and 18 bases lay between the germline ends. Germline V gene lookup returns CDR1 MNHNS and CDR2 SASEGT. The CDR3 sequence is 15 residues long. The CDR3 nucleotides read TGTGCCAAGACCGGAGGGCCGTCTGGCACAGATACGCAGTATTTT. Translation: CAKTGGPSGTDTQYF.

The CDR3 DNA follows: TGTGCCAGCAGCTTGCACACAGGGGGGACTGAAGCTTTCTTT. Protein product: CASSLHTGGTEAFF. The chain joins TRBV5-4 to TRBJ1-1; 8 bases are a match to TRBD1. V lost 1 base, J lost 5 bases, and 4 bases stayed unmatched. The germline V gene has CDR1 SGHNT and CDR2 YYREEE (reference sequence). The CDR3 runs 14 residues.

This clone was detected only a few times. The CDR3 is CASSDGQGGNGYTF. CDR3 in DNA: TGCGCCAGCAGCGACGGACAGGGGGGAAATGGCTACACCTTC. The chain links TRBV4-3 to TRBJ1-2; 10 bases match TRBD1. The CDR3 spans 14 residues. In germline, CDR1 is LGHNA, CDR2 YSLEER. V gave up 5 bases and J gave up 6 bases; unmatched junction bases: 6.

This clone showed up just once. The rearrangement joins TRBV7-3 to TRBJ2-7, with TRBD2 identical over 10 bases. The V segment lost 2 bases and the J segment 5 bases; nucleotides outside the gene matches: 9. The CDR3 is made up of 16 amino acids. Germline CDR1 reads SGHTA; CDR2 reads FQGTGA. The CDR3 region has the DNA TGTGCCAGCAGCTTAGACTATTCTAGCGGGAGCCACGAGCAGTACTTC. Its translation: CASSLDYSSGSHEQYF.

The J gene is TRBJ2-5, the V gene TRBV28; 13 bases are shared with TRBD2. The CDR3 is 17 residues long. The V and J ends lost 11 bases and 5 bases, in that order; junction bases with no gene match: 17. Germline V gives CDR1 MDHEN, CDR2 SYDVKM. CDR3 nucleotides: TGTGCCTCCGAGCCGGAAGGACTAGCGGGAGTACTGGAGACCCAGTACTTC. This translates into CASEPEGLAGVLETQYF.

This clone was counted only a few times. Different DNA sequences within this sample yield the same CDR3. The chain links TRBV9 to TRBJ1-1; no clear D. The CDR3 extends over 12 amino acids. Germline CDR1 is SGDLS and CDR2 is YYNGEE. V was shortened by 3 bases and J by 2 bases, with 5 bases between the two germline ends. The CDR3 is CASSGSNTEAFF. The CDR3 DNA follows: TGTGCCAGCAGCGGATCCAACACTGAAGCTTTCTTT.

With respect to this clone: Germline and junction disagree at one end, which may indicate a read error. The chain links TRBV5-8 to TRBJ2-7, with D perhaps TRBD1 or TRBD2 (5 bases each). CDR1 and CDR2 from the germline V gene are SGHTS and YDEGEE. The CDR3 contains 12 residues. CDR3 loop: CASSFRGREQYF. In DNA form, the CDR3 reads TGCGCCAGCAGCTTTCGGGGACGTGAGCAGTACTTC.

This chain connects TRBV4-3 to TRBJ1-1; D is unclear. This CDR3 is built from 15 residues. Germline V CDR1 and CDR2: LGHNA, YSLEER. V lost 0 bases to trimming and J lost 4 bases, with 12 bases between them. CDR3 coding DNA: TGCGCCAGCAGCCAAGATAGCGGGTCTGGCACTGAAGCTTTCTTT. It translates to CASSQDSGSGTEAFF.

As concerns this clone: This is likely an artifact of a read error, given a far larger clone one base away. The chain employs TRBV7-7 and TRBJ1-4; the D is unclear. The germline V gene has CDR1 SSHAT and CDR2 FNYEAQ (reference sequence). The CDR3 extends over 15 amino acids. CDR3 nucleotide sequence: TGTGCTAGCAGTCTTAGGGAGGGAAGTAGTGAAAAACTGTTTTTT. It specifies CASSLREGSSEKLFF.

The chain carries TRBV5-1 and TRBJ2-1; 7 bases match TRBD2. J gave up 4 bases and V 2 bases, and 6 bases lay outside the gene matches. Germline V lookup: CDR1 SGHRS, CDR2 YFSETQ. The CDR3 consists of 15 residues. CDR3 sequence reads: CASSFTSGDYNEQFF. For the CDR3, the DNA is TGCGCCAGCAGCTTTACCAGCGGGGATTACAATGAGCAGTTCTTC.

The rearrangement joins TRBV28 to TRBJ1-5; perhaps TRBD1 as D (6 bases). Germline values: CDR1 MDHEN, CDR2 SYDVKM. V was clipped by 5 bases and J by 7 bases, with 27 bases between them. The CDR3 length is 18 residues. CDR3 sequence (DNA): TGTGCCAGCAGTCCACTTACCCACTTCGACAGGCAAAGGCAGCCCCAGCATTTT. This encodes CASSPLTHFDRQRQPQHF.

The rearrangement joins TRBV29-1 to TRBJ2-6; D is perhaps TRBD2 (5 bases). TRBJ2-7 explains the end of the DNA better; the J call may be wrong. This CDR3 spans 13 amino acids. The germline V gene encodes CDR1 SQVTM and CDR2 ANQGSEA. The CDR3 DNA reads as TGCAGCGTTGTGAAGGACGGGGCCTACGAGCAGTACTTC. This sequence encodes CSVVKDGAYEQYF.

The chain joins TRBV11-3 to TRBJ1-1, with D unresolved. The CDR3 sequence is 13 residues long. V dropped 3 bases and J dropped 1 base, with 6 bases sitting between them. CDR1 SGHNT and CDR2 YENEEA come from the germline V gene. This CDR3 reads CASSLNSNTEAFF. DNA of the CDR3: TGTGCCAGCAGCTTGAACTCGAACACTGAAGCTTTCTTT.